The sequence of this T cell receptor (beta chain) was determined in a study of blood T cell repertoires in COVID-19. In the study overall: T cells, B-cell-depleted T cells, or PBMCs provided the cDNA or gDNA that served as material.

This clone was recorded a few times. Germline CDR1 reads MDHEN; CDR2 reads SYDVKM. V was pared by 6 bases and J by 2 bases, with 2 bases of the junction left unmatched. CDR3 length: 14 residues. Sequencing was performed with immunoSEQ multiplex PCR; in TCRdb, only in-frame clones are kept and a portion is missing. The top ten clones hold roughly 10% of a sample with about 25,000 clones, around 88% of them seen once. Sequencing input: peripheral blood. J is TRBJ2-1 and V is TRBV28; TRBD2 agrees at 9 bases. The clonotype comes from a human donor with active COVID-19. The donor label of this sample is uncertain. The DNA of the CDR3 is TGTGCCAGCAGGCTAGCGGGACCCTACAATGAGCAGTTCTTC. It yields the protein CASRLAGPYNEQFF. Combining the CDR3 with reference TRBV28 and TRBJ2-1 gives the whole variable domain DVKVTQSSRYLVKRTGEKVFLECVQDMDHENMFWYRQDPGLGLRLIYFSYDVKMKEKGDIPEGYSVSREKKERFSLILESASTNQTSMYLCASRLAGPYNEQFFGPGTRLTVL.